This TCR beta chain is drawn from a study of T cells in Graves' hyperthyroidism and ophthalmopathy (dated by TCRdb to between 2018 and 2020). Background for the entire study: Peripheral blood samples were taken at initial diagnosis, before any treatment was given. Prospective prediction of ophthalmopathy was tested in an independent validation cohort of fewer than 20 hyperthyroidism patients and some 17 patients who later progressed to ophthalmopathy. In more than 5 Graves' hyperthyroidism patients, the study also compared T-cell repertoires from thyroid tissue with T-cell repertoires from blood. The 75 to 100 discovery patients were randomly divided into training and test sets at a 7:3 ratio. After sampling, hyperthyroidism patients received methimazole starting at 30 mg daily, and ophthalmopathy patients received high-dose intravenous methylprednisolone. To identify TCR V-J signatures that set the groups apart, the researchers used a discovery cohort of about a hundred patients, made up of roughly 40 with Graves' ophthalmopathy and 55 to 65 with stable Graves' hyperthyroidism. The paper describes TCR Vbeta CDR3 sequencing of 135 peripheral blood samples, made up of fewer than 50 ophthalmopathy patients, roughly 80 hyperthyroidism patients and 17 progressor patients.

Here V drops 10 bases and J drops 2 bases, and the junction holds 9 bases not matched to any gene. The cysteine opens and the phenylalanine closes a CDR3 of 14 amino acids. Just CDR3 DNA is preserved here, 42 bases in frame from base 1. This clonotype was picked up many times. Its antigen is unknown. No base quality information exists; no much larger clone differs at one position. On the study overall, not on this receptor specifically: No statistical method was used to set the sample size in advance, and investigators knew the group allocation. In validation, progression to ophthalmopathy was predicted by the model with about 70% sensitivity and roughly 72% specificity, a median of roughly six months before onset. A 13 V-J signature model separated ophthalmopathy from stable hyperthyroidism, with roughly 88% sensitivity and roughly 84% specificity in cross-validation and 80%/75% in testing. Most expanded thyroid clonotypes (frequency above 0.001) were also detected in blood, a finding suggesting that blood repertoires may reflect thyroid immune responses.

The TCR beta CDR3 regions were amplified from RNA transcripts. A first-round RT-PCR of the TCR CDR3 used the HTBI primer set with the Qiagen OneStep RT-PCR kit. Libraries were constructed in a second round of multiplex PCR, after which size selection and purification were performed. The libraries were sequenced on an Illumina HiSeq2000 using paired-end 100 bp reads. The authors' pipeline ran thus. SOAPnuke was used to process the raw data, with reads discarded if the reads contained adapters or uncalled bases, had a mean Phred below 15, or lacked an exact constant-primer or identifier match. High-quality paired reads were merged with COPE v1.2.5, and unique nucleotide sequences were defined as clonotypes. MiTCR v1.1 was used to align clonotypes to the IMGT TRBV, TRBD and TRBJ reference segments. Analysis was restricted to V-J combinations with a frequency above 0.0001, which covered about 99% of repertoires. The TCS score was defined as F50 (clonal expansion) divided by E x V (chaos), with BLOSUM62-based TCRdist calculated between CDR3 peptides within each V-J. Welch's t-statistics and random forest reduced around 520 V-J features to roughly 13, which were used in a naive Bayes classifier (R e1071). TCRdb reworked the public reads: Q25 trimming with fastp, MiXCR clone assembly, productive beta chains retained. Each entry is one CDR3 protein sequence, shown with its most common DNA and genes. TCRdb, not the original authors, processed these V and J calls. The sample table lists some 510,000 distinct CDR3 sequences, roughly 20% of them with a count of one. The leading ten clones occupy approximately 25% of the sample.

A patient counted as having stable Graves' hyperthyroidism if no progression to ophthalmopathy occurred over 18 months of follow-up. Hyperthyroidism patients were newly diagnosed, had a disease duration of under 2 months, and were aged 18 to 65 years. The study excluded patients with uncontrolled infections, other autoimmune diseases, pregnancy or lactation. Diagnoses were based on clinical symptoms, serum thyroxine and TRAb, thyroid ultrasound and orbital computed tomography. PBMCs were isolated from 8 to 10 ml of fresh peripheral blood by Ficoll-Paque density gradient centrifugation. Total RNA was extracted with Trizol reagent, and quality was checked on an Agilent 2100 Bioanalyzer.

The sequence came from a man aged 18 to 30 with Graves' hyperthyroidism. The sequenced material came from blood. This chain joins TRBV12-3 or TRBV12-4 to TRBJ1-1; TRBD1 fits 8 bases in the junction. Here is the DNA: TGTGCCACCGTGACCGACAGGGGAAACACTGAAGCTTTCTTT. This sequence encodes CATVTDRGNTEAFF.